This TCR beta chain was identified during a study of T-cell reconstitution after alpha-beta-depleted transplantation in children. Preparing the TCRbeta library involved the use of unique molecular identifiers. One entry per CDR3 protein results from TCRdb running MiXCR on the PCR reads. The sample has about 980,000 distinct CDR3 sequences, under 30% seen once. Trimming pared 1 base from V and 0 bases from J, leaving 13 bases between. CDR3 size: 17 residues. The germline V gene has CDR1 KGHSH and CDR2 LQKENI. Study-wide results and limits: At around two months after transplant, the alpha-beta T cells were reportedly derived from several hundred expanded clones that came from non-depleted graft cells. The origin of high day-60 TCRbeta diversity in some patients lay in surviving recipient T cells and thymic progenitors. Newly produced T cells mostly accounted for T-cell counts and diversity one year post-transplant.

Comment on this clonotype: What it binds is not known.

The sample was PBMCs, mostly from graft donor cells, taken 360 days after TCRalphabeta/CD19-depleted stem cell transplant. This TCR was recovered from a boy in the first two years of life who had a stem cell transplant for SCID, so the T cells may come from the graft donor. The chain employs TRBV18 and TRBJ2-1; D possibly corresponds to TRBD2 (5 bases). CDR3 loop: CASSPLSGASSYNEQFF. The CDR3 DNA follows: TGTGCCAGCTCACCACTAAGCGGAGCGAGCTCCTACAATGAGCAGTTCTTC.